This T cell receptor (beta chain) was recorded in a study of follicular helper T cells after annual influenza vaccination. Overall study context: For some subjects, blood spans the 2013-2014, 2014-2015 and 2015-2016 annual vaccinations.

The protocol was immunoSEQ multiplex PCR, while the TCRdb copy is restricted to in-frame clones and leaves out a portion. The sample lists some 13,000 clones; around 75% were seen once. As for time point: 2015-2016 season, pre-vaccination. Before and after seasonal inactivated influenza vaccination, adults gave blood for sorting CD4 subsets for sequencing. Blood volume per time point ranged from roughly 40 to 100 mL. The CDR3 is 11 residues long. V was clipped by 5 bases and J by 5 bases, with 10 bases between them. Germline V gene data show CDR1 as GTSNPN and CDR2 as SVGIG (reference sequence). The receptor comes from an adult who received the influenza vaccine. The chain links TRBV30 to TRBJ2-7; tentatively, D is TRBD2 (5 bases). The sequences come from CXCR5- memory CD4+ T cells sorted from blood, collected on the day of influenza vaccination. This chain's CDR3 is CAWARGNEQYF. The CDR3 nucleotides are TGTGCCTGGGCCCGAGGGAACGAGCAGTACTTC.